Included here is one T cell receptor (beta chain) sequence, with context. The antigen is undetermined. The CDR3 extends over 15 amino acids. Germline assignment: CDR1 GTSNPN and CDR2 SVGIG (reference sequence). J gave up 4 bases and V 3 bases, and 6 bases lay outside the gene matches. This sample was included in a study of cytomegalovirus exposure and HLA in healthy donors. Use of 60 Vbeta and 13 Jbeta primers characterized the PCR. In the original analysis: Later work found 80 million or so unique TCR beta chains, with approximately 12 million shared. Repertoires were generated with immunoSEQ multiplex PCR, while TCRdb's copy carries only in-frame clones and drops some. The V and J calls and clone size are taken from that table; D and trimming were inferred from the DNA. The repertoire has more than 200,000 clones, about three quarters of them found once; the top ten carry about 14%. Study-wide results and limits: Data from an earlier analysis indicated that most TCR beta V segments were productive either about 87% or about 30% of the time. Generally TCR sequences proved uncommon, though certain public TCRs appeared in numerous donors. The listing of 150 or so TCR beta chains classed them as cytomegalovirus-associated.

The receptor was isolated from a man in his forties or fifties in good health and CMV-seronegative. The rearrangement uses TRBV30 and TRBJ2-2, with 9 positions matching TRBD1. Specimen: PBMCs. CDR3 sequence (DNA): TGTGCCTGGAGAGCCGGGACAGGGCGCACCGGGGAGCTGTTTTTT. Translated: CAWRAGTGRTGELFF.